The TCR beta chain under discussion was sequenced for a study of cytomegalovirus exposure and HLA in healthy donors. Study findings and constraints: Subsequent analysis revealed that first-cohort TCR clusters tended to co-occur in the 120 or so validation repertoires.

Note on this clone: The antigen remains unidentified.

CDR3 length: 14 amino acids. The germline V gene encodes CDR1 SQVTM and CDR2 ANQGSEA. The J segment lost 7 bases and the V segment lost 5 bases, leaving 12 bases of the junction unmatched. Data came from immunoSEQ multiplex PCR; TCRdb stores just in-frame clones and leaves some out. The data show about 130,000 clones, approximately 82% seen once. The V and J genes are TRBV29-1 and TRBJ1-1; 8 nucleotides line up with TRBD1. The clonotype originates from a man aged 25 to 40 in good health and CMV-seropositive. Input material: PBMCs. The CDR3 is CSVQLWTGSDEAFF. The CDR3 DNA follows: TGCAGCGTTCAACTATGGACAGGGTCGGATGAAGCTTTCTTT.